Following are 3 T cell receptor beta chains from one sample sequenced in a study of control samples from healthy donors and cancer patients. Repertoires were generated with immunoSEQ multiplex PCR, while TCRdb's copy carries only in-frame clones and drops some. The repertoire consists of 60,000 to 75,000 clones, with over 85% occurring once and the leading ten covering about 6%. The source material was PBMCs. These receptors all stem from a man aged 55 to 70 with colorectal cancer.

In nucleotides, the CDR3 is TGTGCCAGCAGCATAGGGGCCGGGACAGACAATGAGCAGTTCTTC. Translated: CASSIGAGTDNEQFF. The chain employs TRBV6-5 and TRBJ2-1; 7 bases are shared with TRBD1. This CDR3 is 15 amino acids long. After removal of 6 bases from V and 5 bases from J, the junction contained 10 bases not matched to a gene. The germline gives CDR1 MNHEY, CDR2 SVGAGI.

The CDR3 loop reads CASSFDGVGELFF. As DNA, the CDR3 is TGTGCCAGCAGCTTTGATGGGGTCGGGGAGCTGTTTTTT. The chain has TRBV5-4 and TRBJ2-2; D is unclear. V shed 2 bases and J shed 7 bases, with 9 bases lying between them. This CDR3 region has 13 residues. In germline, CDR1 is SGHNT, CDR2 YYREEE (reference sequence).

The chain employs TRBV19 and TRBJ1-1, with TRBD1 as a possible D gene (6 bases). This CDR3 comprises 15 residues. CDR1 and CDR2 from the germline V gene are LNHDA and SQIVND (reference sequence). The ends were cut back, 3 bases at V and 2 bases at J, with 13 bases in the middle. CDR3 bases: TGTGCCAGTAGTATCGGGACAAGGGCCAACACTGAAGCTTTCTTT. The encoded protein is CASSIGTRANTEAFF.